A selection of T cell receptor beta chains follows, all from one sample in a study of beta chain features in type 1 diabetes. Method: immunoSEQ multiplex PCR; TCRdb's copy keeps in-frame clones and lacks some. The sample lists around 710,000 clones; about an eighth were seen once. The sequencing sample was made of naive CD4+ T cells from blood. The receptors stem from a man under 40 with type 1 diabetes. The CDR3 runs from the conserved cysteine through the conserved F or W. Fields, in order: J gene, V gene, clone size, D gene, CDR3 protein, CDR3 DNA. D genes are given only for firm matches. A clone size is listed for some rows: how often the clone was seen (once, few, many), or a class if it is expanded.

TRBJ1-2 | TRBV7-2 | NA | NA | CASSRRDRHYGYTF | TGTGCCAGCAGCCGCCGGGACCGTCACTATGGCTACACCTTC
TRBJ1-1 | TRBV9 | few | NA | CASSAEPGANTEAFF | TGTGCCAGCAGCGCCGAGCCGGGGGCGAACACTGAAGCTTTCTTT
TRBJ1-3 | TRBV6-1 | NA | NA | CASSERQAGNTIYF | TGTGCCAGCAGTGAAAGACAGGCTGGAAACACCATATATTTT
TRBJ2-1 | TRBV29-1 | NA | NA | CSVVDSSNEQFF | TGCAGCGTTGTGGACTCCTCCAATGAGCAGTTCTTC
TRBJ1-4 | TRBV6-6 | NA | NA | CAGRGPNEKLFF | TGTGCGGGTAGGGGACCTAATGAAAAACTGTTTTTT
TRBJ2-7 | TRBV6-5 | NA | TRBD2 | CASSPTSGAAYEQYF | TGTGCCAGCAGCCCAACTAGCGGGGCCGCCTACGAGCAGTACTTC
TRBJ1-4 | TRBV4-3 | NA | NA | CASSSQLGKQDEKLFF | TGCGCCAGCAGTTCCCAACTGGGGAAGCAGGACGAAAAACTGTTTTTT
TRBJ1-6 | TRBV2 | NA | NA | CASSSQGLPRAPLHF | TGTGCCAGCAGCTCTCAGGGACTCCCAAGGGCACCCCTCCACTTT
TRBJ2-1 | TRBV7-3 | few | NA | CASSLIEGPANEQFF | TGTGCCAGCAGCTTAATTGAGGGCCCGGCCAATGAGCAGTTCTTC
TRBJ1-2 | TRBV4-3 | NA | NA | CASSQDGWAHLSAYGYTF | TGCGCCAGCAGCCAAGACGGCTGGGCGCATCTTTCGGCCTATGGCTACACCTTC
TRBJ2-7 | TRBV7-8 | NA | NA | CASSLGRDEQYF | TGTGCCAGCAGCTTAGGTCGGGACGAGCAGTACTTC
TRBJ2-7 | TRBV5-1 | few | NA | CASSLPSSYEQYF | TGCGCCAGCAGCTTGCCCAGTAGCTACGAGCAGTACTTC
TRBJ1-5 | TRBV6-5 | few | TRBD1 | CASSHGTGINQPQHF | TGTGCCAGCAGTCATGGGACAGGGATCAATCAGCCCCAGCATTTT
TRBJ2-7 | TRBV9 | few | NA | CASSVDPGTYEQYF | TGTGCCAGCAGCGTAGATCCGGGAACCTACGAGCAGTACTTC
TRBJ2-4 | TRBV2 | NA | NA | CASSRAWGEAKNIQYF | TGTGCCAGCAGTCGGGCCTGGGGCGAGGCCAAAAACATTCAGTACTTC
TRBJ2-5 | TRBV7-9 | few | NA | CASRPTGILGETQYF | TGTGCCAGCAGACCCACAGGGATTTTAGGGGAGACCCAGTACTTC
TRBJ2-5 | TRBV11-3 | NA | NA | CASSFIQETQYF | TGTGCCAGCAGCTTTATCCAAGAGACCCAGTACTTC
TRBJ2-1 | TRBV5-1 | few | TRBD2 | CASSEAGLAGANEQFF | TGCGCCAGCAGCGAGGCCGGCCTAGCGGGGGCCAATGAGCAGTTCTTC
TRBJ2-4 | TRBV7-9 | NA | TRBD1 | CASSPQGAKNIQYF | TGTGCCAGCAGCCCACAGGGGGCCAAAAACATTCAGTACTTC
TRBJ1-2 | TRBV7-2 | NA | NA | CASTTRFGYTF | TGTGCCAGCACCACCCGGTTTGGCTACACCTTC
TRBJ1-5 | TRBV15 | few | TRBD1 | CATRPGQDNQPQHF | TGTGCCACCAGACCGGGACAGGACAATCAGCCCCAGCATTTT
TRBJ2-5 | TRBV28 | NA | NA | CASRAQAFQETQYF | TGTGCCAGCAGAGCACAGGCTTTCCAAGAGACCCAGTACTTC
TRBJ2-7 | TRBV11-2 | NA | NA | CASSLAGYDEQYF | TGTGCCAGCAGCTTAGCAGGGTACGACGAGCAGTACTTC
TRBJ2-7 | TRBV18 | NA | NA | CASSALSTRSYEQYF | TGTGCCAGCTCGGCCTTATCAACAAGATCCTACGAGCAGTACTTC
TRBJ2-2 | TRBV11-3 | NA | NA | CASSLFRGNTGELFF | TGTGCCAGCAGCTTATTTAGGGGGAACACCGGGGAGCTGTTTTTT
TRBJ2-7 | TRBV7-9 | NA | NA | CASSLAGATYEQYF | TGTGCCAGCAGCTTAGCGGGGGCTACCTACGAGCAGTACTTC
TRBJ1-2 | TRBV5-1 | few | NA | CASSLGQGMDGYTF | TGCGCCAGCAGCTTAGGCCAGGGGATGGATGGCTACACCTTC
TRBJ2-1 | TRBV6-4 | NA | TRBD2 | CASSEAGGYNEQFF | TGTGCCAGCAGTGAAGCGGGGGGATACAATGAGCAGTTCTTC